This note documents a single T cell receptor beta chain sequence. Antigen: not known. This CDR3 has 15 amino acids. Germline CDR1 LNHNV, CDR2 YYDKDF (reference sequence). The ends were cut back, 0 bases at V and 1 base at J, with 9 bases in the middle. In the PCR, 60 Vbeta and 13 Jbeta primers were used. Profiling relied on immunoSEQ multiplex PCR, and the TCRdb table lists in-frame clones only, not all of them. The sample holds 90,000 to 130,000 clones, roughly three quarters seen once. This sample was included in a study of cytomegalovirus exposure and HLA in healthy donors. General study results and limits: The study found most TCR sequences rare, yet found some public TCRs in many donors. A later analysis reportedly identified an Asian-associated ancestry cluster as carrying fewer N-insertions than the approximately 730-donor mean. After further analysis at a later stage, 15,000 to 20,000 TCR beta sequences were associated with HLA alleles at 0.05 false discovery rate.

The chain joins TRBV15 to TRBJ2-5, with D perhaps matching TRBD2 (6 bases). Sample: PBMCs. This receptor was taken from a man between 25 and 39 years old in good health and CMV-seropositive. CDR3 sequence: CATSREVAVQETQYF. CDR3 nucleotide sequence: TGTGCCACCAGCAGAGAAGTAGCGGTCCAAGAGACCCAGTACTTC.